Sequencing of this TCR beta chain was carried out in a study of T cells of healthy individuals. Via MiXCR, TCRdb re-called the 5' RACE reads, giving one row per CDR3 protein. Here the sample spans 53,000 or so distinct CDR3 sequences, 14% to 15% being singletons. This CDR3 has 14 amino acids. Trimming at V came to 5 bases and at J to 5 bases, leaving 7 bases not matched to a gene. CDR1 and CDR2 (germline): SGHTA, FQGNSA. The sequence was collected from a human donor in good health. The chain employs TRBV7-2 and TRBJ1-1, with 8 bases lining up with TRBD1. The CDR3: CASSPRDRRTEAFF. CDR3 nucleotides: TGTGCCAGCAGCCCCCGGGACAGGAGGACTGAAGCTTTCTTT. The full variable domain, its missing parts supplied by reference TRBV7-2 and TRBJ1-1, is GAGVSQSPSNKVTEKGKDVELRCDPISGHTALYWYRQSLGQGLEFLIYFQGNSAPDKSGLPSDRFSAERTGGSVSTLTIQRTQQEDSAVYLCASSPRDRRTEAFFGQGTRLTVV.